A selection of T cell receptor beta chains follows, all from one sample in a study of OX40 agonist ivuxolimab in advanced cancers. Produced via immunoSEQ multiplex PCR; TCRdb's table is partial and in-frame only. The table shows about 96,000 clones, with roughly 91% occurring only once. The sequences come from CD4+ or CD8+ T cells sorted from blood, collected in a trial of the OX40 agonist ivuxolimab. These receptors were taken from an adult with an advanced solid tumor such as melanoma, head and neck, liver or kidney cancer. The CDR3 runs from the conserved cysteine through the conserved F or W. D genes are given only for firm matches. The size entry is marked missing in some rows and otherwise reads once, few, many or a size class.

NA	TRBJ2-1	NA	TRBV15	CATSRDSAGPLNEQFF	TGTGCCACCAGCAGAGATTCGGCAGGCCCGCTTAATGAGCAGTTCTTC
TRBD2	TRBJ2-3	NA	TRBV5-6	CASRPSGLAGGRNTDTQYF	TGTGCCAGCAGACCTTCGGGACTAGCGGGAGGGCGAAACACAGATACGCAGTATTTT
TRBD2	TRBJ2-7	few	TRBV4-1	CASSQAGGLLDEQYF	TGCGCCAGCAGCCAGGCGGGAGGTCTCCTCGACGAGCAGTACTTC
NA	TRBJ2-1	NA	TRBV11-2	CASSLVFNWDTYNEQFF	TGTGCCAGCAGCTTAGTGTTTAACTGGGACACCTACAATGAGCAGTTCTTC
NA	TRBJ1-3	NA	TRBV10-3	CAIMTDGGPGNTIYF	TGTGCCATCATGACCGACGGGGGCCCTGGAAACACCATATATTTT
NA	TRBJ2-7	NA	TRBV4-2	CASSQQGGSYEQYF	TGTGCCAGCAGCCAGCAAGGCGGATCCTACGAGCAGTACTTC
NA	TRBJ2-7	NA	TRBV21-1	CASSKGGDYSSYEQYF	TGTGCCAGCAGCAAAGGTGGGGACTATAGCTCCTACGAGCAGTACTTC
NA	TRBJ2-1	NA	TRBV7-2	CASSLARGRYNEQFF	TGTGCCAGCAGCTTAGCTAGGGGTAGGTACAATGAGCAGTTCTTC
NA	TRBJ1-2	NA	TRBV5-5	CASSLEPGALGYTF	TGTGCCAGCAGCTTGGAGCCGGGGGCACTCGGCTACACCTTC
TRBD1	TRBJ1-1	NA	TRBV6-4	CASRQDRSSSEAFF	TGTGCCAGCAGACAGGACAGGTCGTCGAGTGAAGCTTTCTTT
NA	TRBJ2-7	NA	TRBV29-1	CSVKEQRASYEQYF	TGCAGCGTTAAGGAGCAGAGGGCGTCCTACGAGCAGTACTTC
NA	TRBJ1-3	NA	TRBV6-1	CATRAGFGNTIYF	TGTGCCACCAGAGCGGGTTTCGGAAACACCATATATTTT
NA	TRBJ2-3	NA	TRBV9	CATGGYTMDTQYF	TGTGCCACCGGTGGGTACACGATGGATACGCAGTATTTT
TRBD2	TRBJ2-5	NA	TRBV30	CAWSVGGRETQYF	TGTGCCTGGAGTGTAGGCGGGAGGGAGACCCAGTACTTC
NA	TRBJ2-1	NA	TRBV6-6	CASSTSRVGTYNEQFF	TGTGCCAGCAGCACCTCTAGAGTCGGGACCTACAATGAGCAGTTCTTC
TRBD1	TRBJ1-4	NA	TRBV5-1	CASSRDRVGTNEKLFF	TGCGCCAGCAGCAGGGACAGGGTGGGAACTAATGAAAAACTGTTTTTT
NA	TRBJ1-2	NA	TRBV6-6	CASSNRDRGYTF	TGTGCCAGCAGCAACCGGGACCGCGGCTACACCTTC
NA	TRBJ2-1	few	TRBV7-2	CASSLDQGAYNEQFF	TGTGCCAGCAGCTTAGACCAGGGTGCCTACAATGAGCAGTTCTTC
NA	TRBJ2-2	NA	TRBV7-9	CASSLDGRTSATGELFF	TGTGCCAGCAGCTTAGACGGCAGGACGTCGGCCACCGGGGAGCTGTTTTTT
TRBD2	TRBJ2-7	NA	TRBV5-1	CASSPGGLAGYEQYF	TGCGCCAGCAGTCCGGGAGGACTAGCGGGATACGAGCAGTACTTC
NA	TRBJ1-5	once	TRBV7-2	CASSFRTGDNQPQHF	TGTGCCAGCAGCTTTCGGACGGGGGACAATCAGCCCCAGCATTTT
NA	TRBJ1-4	NA	TRBV11-2	CASSLYGEGEKLFF	TGTGCCAGCAGCTTATACGGGGAGGGGGAAAAACTGTTTTTT
NA	TRBJ2-2	NA	TRBV4-2	CASSQGGDTGELFF	TGTGCCAGCAGCCAAGGGGGGGACACCGGGGAGCTGTTTTTT
TRBD2	TRBJ2-7	NA	TRBV5-4	CASSYTSGRAHEQYF	TGTGCCAGCAGCTATACTAGCGGGAGGGCCCACGAGCAGTACTTC
NA	TRBJ1-4	NA	TRBV19	CASSISLGRTNEKLFF	TGTGCCAGTAGTATCTCCCTGGGAAGAACTAATGAAAAACTGTTTTTT
NA	TRBJ1-1	NA	TRBV4-2	CASSQVSPNTEAFF	TGTGCCAGCAGCCAAGTTAGCCCGAACACTGAAGCTTTCTTT
TRBD1	TRBJ2-7	NA	TRBV11-3	CASRLGQGSYEQYF	TGTGCCAGCAGACTGGGACAGGGCTCCTACGAGCAGTACTTC
NA	TRBJ2-2	NA	TRBV6-1	CASSENPQGGELFF	TGTGCCAGCAGTGAAAACCCCCAGGGCGGGGAGCTGTTTTTT
NA	TRBJ2-1	NA	TRBV28	CASSFRRRNNEQFF	TGTGCCAGCAGTTTTCGCAGGAGGAACAATGAGCAGTTCTTC
TRBD1	TRBJ2-2	NA	TRBV19	CASSTKDRGDTGELFF	TGTGCCAGTAGTACGAAGGACAGGGGTGACACCGGGGAGCTGTTTTTT
TRBD2	TRBJ2-2	NA	TRBV28	CASLPGLAYTGELFF	TGTGCCAGTCTACCGGGACTAGCTTATACCGGGGAGCTGTTTTTT
TRBD2	TRBJ2-3	NA	TRBV7-3	CASSLAGVPDTQYF	TGTGCCAGCAGCTTAGCGGGAGTCCCAGATACGCAGTATTTT
TRBD1	TRBJ2-2	NA	TRBV2	CASSVPKGTGDTGELFF	TGTGCCAGCAGTGTTCCTAAGGGGACAGGGGACACCGGGGAGCTGTTTTTT
TRBD1	TRBJ1-1	few	TRBV30	CAWSPLGQGNTEAFF	TGTGCCTGGAGTCCCTTAGGACAGGGGAACACTGAAGCTTTCTTT
TRBD2	TRBJ2-7	NA	TRBV5-4	CASSLVLAGGPTKEQYF	TGTGCCAGCAGCTTGGTCCTAGCGGGAGGGCCGACGAAAGAGCAGTACTTC
NA	TRBJ2-5	NA	TRBV6-4	CNSRGAGETQYF	TGTAACAGTCGTGGGGCAGGAGAGACCCAGTACTTC
TRBD1	TRBJ2-7	NA	TRBV7-3	CASSSPGQGAYEQYF	TGTGCCAGCAGCTCCCCGGGACAGGGCGCCTACGAGCAGTACTTC
NA	TRBJ2-1	NA	TRBV4-1	CASSQRGEGPHNEQFF	TGCGCCAGCAGCCAGAGGGGGGAGGGCCCCCACAATGAGCAGTTCTTC
NA	TRBJ1-5	NA	TRBV28	CASSTAWVSNQPQHF	TGTGCCAGCAGTACTGCTTGGGTAAGCAATCAGCCCCAGCATTTT
TRBD1	TRBJ2-5	NA	TRBV5-1	CASRRGQGPQETQYF	TGCGCCAGCAGGCGGGGACAGGGCCCCCAAGAGACCCAGTACTTC
NA	TRBJ2-2	few	TRBV19	CASEVGRTNTGELFF	TGTGCCAGTGAGGTGGGTCGGACGAACACCGGGGAGCTGTTTTTT
TRBD2	TRBJ2-3	NA	TRBV7-9	CASSAITSGRGSDTQYF	TGTGCCAGCAGCGCCATTACTAGCGGGAGGGGCTCTGATACGCAGTATTTT
NA	TRBJ1-6	NA	TRBV30	CAWSEGIHNSPLHF	TGTGCCTGGAGTGAGGGGATCCATAATTCACCCCTCCACTTT
NA	TRBJ1-2	NA	TRBV4-1	CASSRDGGYTF	TGCGCCAGCAGCCGCGACGGGGGCTACACCTTC
TRBD1	TRBJ2-7	NA	TRBV4-2	CASSDTGASYEQYF	TGTGCCAGCAGCGATACAGGGGCCTCCTACGAGCAGTACTTC
NA	TRBJ1-6	NA	TRBV4-2	CASSQDMGYNSPLHF	TGTGCCAGCAGCCAAGATATGGGTTATAATTCACCCCTCCACTTT
TRBD2	TRBJ2-5	NA	TRBV7-2	CASSLVTQREIKYF	TGTGCCAGCAGCTTAGTTACCCAGCGGGAGATTAAGTACTTC
TRBD1	TRBJ1-2	NA	TRBV5-1	CASSSDRGNYGYTF	TGCGCCAGCAGCTCGGACAGGGGGAACTATGGCTACACCTTC
NA	TRBJ1-1	NA	TRBV11-2	CASSLAGSLNTEAFF	TGTGCCAGCAGCTTAGCGGGCAGCCTGAACACTGAAGCTTTCTTT
NA	TRBJ1-2	NA	TRBV7-2	CASRPVGFGYTF	TGTGCCAGCAGGCCTGTGGGGTTTGGCTACACCTTC
TRBD2	TRBJ2-1	NA	TRBV7-3	CASSHPPLAGGPDEQFF	TGTGCCAGCAGCCACCCACCTCTAGCGGGAGGGCCAGATGAGCAGTTCTTC